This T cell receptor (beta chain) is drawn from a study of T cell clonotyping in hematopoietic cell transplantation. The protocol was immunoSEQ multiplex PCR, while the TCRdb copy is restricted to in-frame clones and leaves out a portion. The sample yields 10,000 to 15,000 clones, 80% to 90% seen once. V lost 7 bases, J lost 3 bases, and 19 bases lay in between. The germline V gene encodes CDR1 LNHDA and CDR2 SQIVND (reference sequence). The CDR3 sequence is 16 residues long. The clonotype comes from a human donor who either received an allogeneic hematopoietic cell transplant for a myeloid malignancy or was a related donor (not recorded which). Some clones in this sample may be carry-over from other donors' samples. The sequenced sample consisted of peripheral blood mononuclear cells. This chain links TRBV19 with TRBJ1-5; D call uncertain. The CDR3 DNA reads TGTGCCAGTAACTCAGGACTGCGGGCCTTCAATCAGCCCCAGCATTTT. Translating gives CASNSGLRAFNQPQHF.